Listed here are 8 T cell receptor beta chains from one sample, sequenced in a study of OX40 agonist ivuxolimab in advanced cancers. Clones were read by immunoSEQ multiplex PCR, and TCRdb kept only the in-frame ones, dropping some. There are 83,000 or so clones in the sample; around 80% occur only once, and about 1.7% lies in the top ten. The material sequenced was CD4+ or CD8+ T cells sorted from blood, taken in a trial of the OX40 agonist ivuxolimab. Receptor source: an adult with an advanced solid tumor such as melanoma, head and neck, liver or kidney cancer.

V and J are TRBV28 and TRBJ1-4, with 7 bases fitting TRBD1. From germline, CDR1 is MDHEN and CDR2 SYDVKM. The CDR3 sequence is 14 residues long. J was trimmed by 7 bases and V by 2 bases; bases with no gene match: 4. This CDR3 is CASSLAGGSEKLFF. The DNA for the CDR3 is TGTGCCAGCAGTTTAGCAGGGGGAAGTGAAAAACTGTTTTTT.

The chain is built from TRBV6-4 and TRBJ1-1, with D possibly being TRBD1 (6 bases). The germline V gene has CDR1 MRHNA and CDR2 SNTAGT. This CDR3 region has 15 residues. Trimming removed 3 bases from V and 2 bases from J, with 13 bases in between. CDR3 sequence reads: CASSEFGGVNTEAFF. As DNA, the CDR3 is TGTGCCAGCAGTGAATTCGGGGGCGTCAACACTGAAGCTTTCTTT.

Concerning this clone itself: At one boundary the junction diverges from the germline segment, which might be a read error. The chain employs TRBV7-7 and TRBJ2-2, with 8 positions matching TRBD1. This CDR3 is built from 15 residues. Germline assignment: CDR1 SSHAT and CDR2 FNYEAQ (reference sequence). CDR3 residues: CASSARQGTGGELFF. Here the CDR3 DNA reads TGTGCTAGCAGCGCCCGACAGGGGACCGGCGGGGAGCTGTTTTTT.

This clone has a single count. The V and J genes are TRBV25-1 and TRBJ1-1; D is unclear. Trimming pared 7 bases from V and 1 base from J, leaving 10 bases between. The length of the CDR3 is 13 residues. Germline V CDR1 and CDR2: MGHDK, SYGVNS. The CDR3 spells CASNPAGNTEAFF. The DNA for the CDR3 is TGTGCCAGCAACCCCGCGGGGAACACTGAAGCTTTCTTT.

The chain couples TRBV13 to TRBJ1-2, with D unclear. Per germline, CDR1 PRHDT and CDR2 FYEKMQ (reference sequence). V was shortened by 7 bases and J by 4 bases, with 16 bases between the two germline ends. There are 14 residues in the CDR3. This chain's CDR3 is CASNSGSGPYGYTF. CDR3 nucleotides: TGTGCCAGCAACTCGGGCTCTGGACCCTATGGCTACACCTTC.

The rearrangement links TRBV6-1 to TRBJ1-1, with TRBD1 as a possible D gene (5 bases). The germline V and J ends were trimmed by 5 bases and 8 bases, with 15 bases remaining between them. The V gene's germline CDR1 is MNHNS and CDR2 SASEGT. The CDR3 length is 13 residues. CDR3 loop: CASSLGQGMEAFF. The CDR3 coding sequence is TGTGCCAGCAGTCTGGGCCAGGGAATGGAAGCTTTCTTT.

The chain has TRBV7-8 and TRBJ2-7; 7 nucleotides agree with TRBD1. The CDR3 sequence is 14 residues long. Germline V gene lookup returns CDR1 SGHVS and CDR2 FQNEAQ. With 4 bases clipped from V and 2 bases from J, the junction kept 5 bases outside the gene matches. The DNA for the CDR3 is TGTGCCAGCAGCTGGACAGGATATCCCTACGAGCAGTACTTC. Translated, it gives CASSWTGYPYEQYF.

The rearrangement uses TRBV2 and TRBJ2-1, with 7 positions matching TRBD2. The length of the CDR3 is 13 residues. Germline CDR1 reads SNHLY; CDR2 reads FYNNEI. The J segment lost 2 bases and the V segment lost 8 bases, leaving 3 bases of the junction unmatched. The CDR3 DNA sequence: TGTGCCAGCGCGGGGGAGACCTACAATGAGCAGTTCTTC. It translates to CASAGETYNEQFF.